This T cell receptor (beta chain) is drawn from a study of CD8 T cells in ankylosing spondylitis. Overall study results and limits: Eight highly homologous variants made up a TCR beta motif, and this motif appeared characteristic of ankylosing spondylitis blood.

MiXCR, run by TCRdb on the 5' RACE reads, gives a single entry per CDR3 protein. The data hold approximately 220,000 distinct CDR3 sequences, with about 10% observed a single time. This CDR3 region has 13 residues. Germline V gives CDR1 SGHTA, CDR2 FQGNSA. Trimming took 5 bases from V and 0 from J, leaving 7 bases between them. As regards this clonotype: Its matching antigen is unknown.

This TCR was sampled from a male donor with ankylosing spondylitis or in good health (not recorded which). The V and J genes are TRBV7-2 and TRBJ1-1; D is ambiguous. The sequenced sample was blood, either unsorted or a sorted T cell fraction (not recorded which). CDR3 region: CASSPRMNTEAFF. For the CDR3, the DNA is TGTGCCAGCAGCCCCCGAATGAACACTGAAGCTTTCTTT.